This record looks at one TCR beta chain sequence and its context. Its binding antigen is unknown. Per-base qualities were not stored, and no clone one base away is much larger. Taken from cysteine to phenylalanine, the CDR3 has 17 residues. The CDR3 DNA has 51 bases and is translated from base 1. Here V drops 6 bases and J drops 0 bases, and the junction holds 7 bases not matched to any gene. The germline V gene specifies MRHNA as CDR1 and SNTAGT as CDR2. The sample originates from a study of CD8 T cells in seronegative destructive rheumatoid arthritis (dated by TCRdb to 2019 to 2021). Regarding the study in general: At the time of sampling, most of the eight CND-RA patients were on biological drugs. Peripheral CD8+ TCRbeta repertoires were compared between CCP-negative destructive rheumatoid arthritis (CND-RA) patients and newly diagnosed seropositive RA, seronegative RA and healthy controls. The seropositive RA, seronegative RA and healthy control comparison cohorts were obtained from an earlier published TCRbeta dataset rather than being newly sequenced. Study-wide findings and limitations: With age adjusted for, CD8+ TCRbeta repertoires in CND-RA patients appeared less diverse and more clonal than repertoires in other RA subtypes. Because no diagnostic samples were available, the TCR repertoire differences may partly reflect poor disease control over the years rather than being present at onset. CND-RA patients appeared to carry a distinct set of enriched public clonotypes, which the authors read as support for a separate disease subset. Across the 117,399 clonotypes tested, no public clonotype enrichment remained significant after Benjamini-Hochberg correction. Compared with controls and other RA subtypes, CND-RA repertoires contained more CMV-reactive and fewer influenza A-reactive CD8+ TCRbeta sequences. The small size of the CND-RA cohort was acknowledged as a study limitation.

Following the manufacturer's instructions, genomic DNA from CD8+ cells served as the input for TCRbeta sequencing. The immunoSEQ assay was used for TCRbeta sequencing, which was carried out at a genomics technology centre in Finland. Per the source publication's procedure: The clonotype tables produced by the immunoSEQ preprocessing pipeline were converted into VDJtools format, and any non-productive clonotypes were filtered out. Samples with fewer than 10,000 reads were excluded, the remaining samples were subsampled to 10,000 reads, and most of the eight CND-RA samples met this threshold. Shannon-Wiener, Simpson and clonality indices were calculated with the VDJtools CalcDiversityStats function on data subsampled to 10,000 reads. To infer antigen specificity, non-singleton TCRbeta clonotypes were hard-matched against VDJdb, meaning no mismatches were allowed. CDR3 sequences differing by one amino acid (Hamming distance 1) were grouped into clusters with potentially shared antigen targets. Public clonotypes were tested for group enrichment with one-sided Fisher's exact tests after resampling groups to six samples, repeated ten times. What TCRdb holds here is the immuneACCESS table cut down to in-frame rearrangements. Part of the clones is not present; checked against another copy, under half of the missing clones reflect an unresolved V gene, and the others are unexplained. V, J and clone size reflect that table, while D and trimming were determined from the DNA. Here the sample has 10,000 to 15,000 clones; roughly 87% occur a single time. The top ten clonotypes cover 27% of the sample.

The CND-RA patients tested negative on the clinical CCP2 antibody test, and joint destruction in these patients kept progressing despite active therapy. Every CND-RA patient showed typical joint destruction in the wrists and ankles and had failed conventional anti-rheumatic therapy. Instead of being sampled at diagnosis, CND-RA patients were sampled after long disease histories, which in several cases spanned decades. About 50 millilitres of EDTA-anticoagulated peripheral blood were drawn from each patient. Density gradient separation with Ficoll-Paque PLUS was used to isolate peripheral blood mononuclear cells. Using AutoMACS magnetic bead positive selection, CD8+ cells were isolated from either fresh or cryopreserved PBMCs, and flow cytometry was used to check purity. Nucleospin Tissue or Tissue XS kits were used for genomic DNA extraction, and quantification was performed on a Qubit 2.0 fluorometer.

The rearrangement joined TRBV6-4 to TRBJ2-1, and 11 junction bases match TRBD2. The specimen was CD8+ T cells from blood. This clonotype was sampled from a woman between 25 and 49 years old with seronegative destructive rheumatoid arthritis. DNA sequence: TGTGCCAGCAGCCTCCGACTAGCGGGGACCTCCTACAATGAGCAGTTCTTC. This sequence encodes CASSLRLAGTSYNEQFF.